The present entry profiles one TCR beta chain with its context. Antigen unknown. CD4+ naive, central memory, regulatory and stem cell-like memory subsets were isolated by sorting on CD45RO/CCR7/CD25/CD127/CD95/CD27. Since all of the isolated RNA was reverse transcribed, expressed TCRB transcripts were what got sequenced. TCRdb's table, derived via immunoSEQ multiplex PCR, lists solely in-frame clones and lacks some. The sample holds about 340,000 clones, less than 15% seen once. This sample was included in a study of beta chain features in type 1 diabetes. Study in general: Examination covered under 120 million sorted cells spanning all samples.

Deletions cut 0 bases from V and 1 base from J, with 15 bases between. CDR3 length equals 17 residues. CDR1 and CDR2 (germline): LNHNV, YYDKDF (reference sequence). General study points: Across all four CD4+ subsets, people with type 1 diabetes showed modestly shorter TCRB CDR3s.

The sequencing sample was made of naive CD4+ T cells from blood. This clonotype was sampled from a woman between 18 and 30 years old with type 1 diabetes. The chain combines TRBV15 with TRBJ1-1; a weak D match, TRBD1 (5 bases). The CDR3 DNA reads TGTGCCACCAGCAGAGATCCGGGGGAAGGGACGAACACTGAAGCTTTCTTT. Translating it yields CATSRDPGEGTNTEAFF.